The 3 T cell receptor beta chains presented below share a single source sample, sequenced in a study of cytomegalovirus exposure and HLA in healthy donors. Primers included in the PCR were 60 Vbeta and 13 Jbeta primers. TCRdb keeps only in-frame clones here, not all; method: immunoSEQ multiplex PCR. The sample carries around 200,000 clones, 79% recorded once. The sequenced sample was PBMCs. The source of these receptors is a woman aged 25 to 39 in good health and CMV-seropositive.

This chain uses TRBV7-2 with TRBJ1-5, with TRBD1 identical over 8 bases. V was pared by 8 bases and J by 5 bases, with 5 bases of the junction left unmatched. Per germline, CDR1 SGHTA and CDR2 FQGNSA. This CDR3 contains 13 residues. In DNA form, the CDR3 reads TGTGCCAGCGGACAGGGAAATGATCAGCCCCAGCATTTT. This sequence encodes CASGQGNDQPQHF.

This clone was seen only a few times. The rearrangement joins TRBV5-4 to TRBJ1-1, with 8 bases lining up with TRBD1. V lost 4 bases to trimming and J lost 5 bases; unmatched junction nucleotides: 7. This CDR3 region has 14 residues. Germline lookup yields CDR1 SGHNT and CDR2 YYREEE (reference sequence). The CDR3 coding sequence is TGTGCCAGCAGCACGAGCAGGGGGCAGACTGAAGCTTTCTTT. Protein: CASSTSRGQTEAFF.

The genes are TRBV19 and TRBJ2-7; TRBD2 aligns across 8 bases. CDR1 is LNHDA, CDR2 SQIVND, per germline (reference sequence). V lost 5 bases and J lost 0; bases outside the gene matches: 15. The length of the CDR3 is 18 residues. Written as DNA, the CDR3 is TGTGCCAGTAGTGGGGGACCCCGGGGGGGTAGCGCCTCCTACGAGCAGTACTTC. Encoded protein: CASSGGPRGGSASYEQYF.